The 5 T cell receptor beta chains presented below share a single source sample, sequenced in a study of blood T cell repertoires in COVID-19. Repertoires were generated with immunoSEQ multiplex PCR, while TCRdb's copy carries only in-frame clones and drops some. The table records around 300,000 clones, around 86% of them present only once. Input material: peripheral blood. The receptors here all came from a woman aged 25-40 years with active or convalescent COVID-19.

The CDR3 spells CASSRTQQGAYNEQFF. The CDR3 bases are TGTGCCAGCAGCCGGACGCAACAGGGGGCTTACAATGAGCAGTTCTTC. The genes are TRBV7-9 and TRBJ2-1; TRBD1 matches 9 bases. V dropped 5 bases and J dropped 4; count of bases not matched to a gene: 9. Germline lookup yields CDR1 SEHNR and CDR2 FQNEAQ (reference sequence). This CDR3 region has 16 residues. Combining the CDR3 with reference TRBV7-9 and TRBJ2-1 gives the whole variable domain DTGVSQNPRHKITKRGQNVTFRCDPISEHNRLYWYRQTLGQGPEFLTYFQNEAQLEKSRLLSDRFSAERPKGSFSTLEIQRTEQGDSAMYLCASSRTQQGAYNEQFFGPGTRLTVL.

Only a few counts were recorded for this clone. At one boundary the junction diverges from the germline segment, which might be a read error. This rearrangement joins TRBV29-1 to TRBJ1-2; TRBD1 is a possible D gene (6 bases). The V gene's germline CDR1 is SQVTM and CDR2 ANQGSEA. The CDR3 runs 8 residues. CDR3 in DNA: TGCAGCGTTGGACAGGTCGGCTTC. Encoded protein: CSVGQVGF.

This chain uses TRBV7-2 with TRBJ2-7; D might be TRBD2 (6 bases). Germline V gene lookup returns CDR1 SGHTA and CDR2 FQGNSA. V shed 1 base and J shed 6 bases, with 16 bases lying between them. This CDR3 has 15 amino acids. This CDR3 is CASSLGYNRGSEQYF. CDR3 DNA sequence: TGTGCCAGCAGCTTAGGGTACAACCGGGGGAGCGAGCAGTACTTC.

The chain joins TRBV7-3 to TRBJ2-5; a weak D match, TRBD1 (5 bases). Trimming removed 5 bases from V and 3 bases from J, with 10 bases in between. The CDR3 loop spans 13 amino acids. CDR1 SGHTA and CDR2 FQGTGA come from the germline V gene. Here the CDR3 reads CASSLDREETQYF. The DNA for the CDR3 is TGTGCCAGCAGCCTCGACAGAGAAGAGACCCAGTACTTC.

V is TRBV4-1 and J is TRBJ1-1; D might be TRBD1 (6 bases). Germline CDR1 reads MGHRA; CDR2 reads YSYEKL. Trimming cost V 2 bases and J 0 bases, with 10 bases left between them. The CDR3 extends over 15 amino acids. DNA of the CDR3: TGCGCCAGCAGCCAACTTACAGGGATGAACACTGAAGCTTTCTTT. It is translated as CASSQLTGMNTEAFF.